The 24 T cell receptor beta chains listed next were all sequenced from one sample in a study of tumor and adjacent non-tumor tissue in lung cancer. Three rounds of nested PCR, following a modified ARM-PCR protocol, produced the TCRbeta library. From the multiplex PCR reads, TCRdb called clonotypes with MiXCR, one entry per CDR3 protein. In the table there are 50,000 or so distinct CDR3 sequences, about 80% of which are singletons. This sample's RNA came from whole unsorted tissue. This non-tumor lung sample came from over 3 cm beyond the tumor edge. The sequencing input was distant non-tumor lung tissue. These receptors all stem from a woman aged 55-70 years with non-small cell lung cancer.

To note about this clonotype: In this CDR3 the conserved last residue, phenylalanine or tryptophan, is missing, so a read error is likely. No DNA is shown, since the ends of the CDR3 on it are uncertain; the CDR3 is the one TCRdb lists. The rearrangement uses TRBV28 and TRBJ2-5; TRBD2 is the table's D call and was not checked against the DNA. Germline CDR1 reads MDHEN; CDR2 reads SYDVKM. Inclusive of both ends, the CDR3 amounts to 15 amino acids. CDR3 sequence reads: CASSAVGLDQETQCI.

Turning to this clonotype: It may be a read error: a sequence one base away is much more abundant. The chain recombines TRBV28 with TRBJ1-2; D gene unclear. Trimming removed 4 bases at V and 8 bases at J, with 8 bases between. Germline V CDR1 and CDR2: MDHEN, SYDVKM. The CDR3 spans 11 residues. In nucleotides, the CDR3 is TGTGCCAGCAGTTACACAAGGGGCTACACCTTC. It translates to CASSYTRGYTF.

As to this clonotype: A much bigger clone sits one base away, suggesting this may be a read error. This sequence joins TRBV28 and TRBJ2-1; 10 positions agree with TRBD2. CDR1 is MDHEN and CDR2 is SYDVKM in the germline V gene. The CDR3 spans 15 residues. CDR3 sequence: CASRLLAGVLNERFF. CDR3 nucleotides: TGTGCCAGCAGGCTGCTAGCGGGAGTGCTTAATGAGCGGTTCTTC.

In regard to this clonotype: A read error may account for a junction end that differs from germline. The V and J genes are TRBV12-3 or TRBV12-4 and TRBJ2-3; 10 bases line up with TRBD1. The CDR3 spans 16 residues. The DNA of the CDR3 is TGTGTCAGTAGTTCAACCGGGACAGGGGCGACAGATACACAGTATTTT. This translates into CVSSSTGTGATDTQYF.

This clonotype appeared once. V is TRBV19 and J is TRBJ1-1, with a weak D call TRBD1 (5 bases). The CDR3 is made up of 14 amino acids. CDR1 and CDR2 (germline): LNHDA, SQIVND (reference sequence). The V and J ends lost 1 base and 4 bases respectively, with 10 bases between them. The CDR3 DNA reads as TGTGCCAGTAGTATAGGAGGGGTGAGCACTGAAGCTTTCTTT. Its protein product is CASSIGGVSTEAFF.

V usage is TRBV6-5 and J usage is TRBJ1-1; the match to TRBD1 covers 8 bases. The V and J ends lost 10 bases and 12 bases, in that order; junction bases with no gene match: 10. The CDR3 is 11 amino acids. Germline-derived CDR1 and CDR2 are MNHEY and SVGAGI. The CDR3 coding sequence is TGTGCCACCACTTCCGGGACAGGACCTTTCTTT. Translation gives CATTSGTGPFF.

The chain is built from TRBV12-3 or TRBV12-4 and TRBJ2-1, with a tentative D call TRBD1 (6 bases). CDR3 length equals 14 residues. V gave up 6 bases and J gave up 8 bases, with 17 bases separating them. The CDR3 DNA is TGTGCCAGCAGGTCCTTGACAGGTTTACATGAGCAGTTCTTC. It yields the protein CASRSLTGLHEQFF.

Comment on this clonotype: At one end the junction does not follow the germline gene, possibly because of a read error. The V and J genes are TRBV5-4 and TRBJ1-1; TRBD1 matches 9 bases. CDR3 length equals 16 residues. In germline, CDR1 is SGHNT, CDR2 YYREEE (reference sequence). The CDR3 nucleotides are TGTGCCAACACCCGGCTGTTAGGACAGGGGAACACTAAAGCTTTCTTT. Amino acids: CANTRLLGQGNTKAFF.

The sample holds a few counts of this clonotype. The chain links TRBV7-3 to TRBJ1-1; D not resolved. This CDR3 has 12 amino acids. V lost 5 bases and J 2 bases, leaving 6 bases between the germline ends. Germline values: CDR1 SGHTA, CDR2 FQGTGA. DNA of the CDR3: TGTGCCAGCAGCCCCATTAACACTGAAGCTTTCTTT. This translates into CASSPINTEAFF.

As concerns this clonotype: A junction boundary mismatches the germline segment, possibly from a read error. The chain couples TRBV4-3 to TRBJ2-7, with a weak D call TRBD2 (5 bases). The CDR3 is 16 amino acids. Looked up from germline, CDR1 is LGHNA and CDR2 is YSLEER. CDR3 coding DNA: TGTGCCAGCAGCTTTCTTCCCGGGATAGGGAAAAACGAGCAGTACTTC. Translation: CASSFLPGIGKNEQYF.

A word on this clonotype: Relative to the germline gene, one junction end is altered; a read error may explain this. The chain employs TRBV7-8 and TRBJ2-1, with a tentative D call TRBD2 (5 bases). This CDR3 is built from 18 residues. CDR1 is SGHVS and CDR2 is FQNEAQ in the germline V gene. The CDR3 nucleotides are TGTGCCAGCAGCCTCCTCGCGAGCGGCCCAACCTCCTACAATGAGCGGTTCTTC. Encoded protein: CASSLLASGPTSYNERFF.

Notes on this clonotype: The junction shows a germline mismatch at one end, possibly a read error. This rearrangement joins TRBV11-2 to TRBJ1-4; 9 nucleotides align to TRBD1. The CDR3 consists of 17 residues. Germline-derived CDR1 and CDR2 are SGHAT and FQNNGV. The CDR3 DNA is TGCGCCAGCAGCTTAGTGGAACAGGGGGCCCGTGATGAAAAACTGTTTTTT. It specifies CASSLVEQGARDEKLFF. The full variable domain, in which reference TRBV11-2 and TRBJ1-4 provide the parts outside the CDR3, is EAGVAQSPRYKIIEKRQSVAFWCNPISGHATLYWYQQILGQGPKLLIQFQNNGVVDDSQLPKDRFSAERLKGVDSTLKIQPAKLEDSAVYLCASSLVEQGARDEKLFFGSGTQLSVL.

This clonotype was recorded once. Since no conserved phenylalanine or tryptophan closes the CDR3, a read error is the likely cause. V is TRBV4-2 and J is TRBJ1-2; possible D gene TRBD1, 6 bases. This CDR3 comprises 16 residues. Per germline, CDR1 LGHNA and CDR2 YNFKEQ. The CDR3 DNA reads as TGTGCCAACAGCCTGAGCAGCCTGGACAGTAACTATGGCTACACCTTG. Protein product: CANSLSSLDSNYGYTL.

This clonotype was detected many times. The gene calls are TRBV12-3 or TRBV12-4 and TRBJ1-2; D may be TRBD1 (5 bases). Trimming took 3 bases from V and 7 from J, leaving 12 bases between them. The CDR3 length is 13 residues. CDR3 coding DNA: TGTGCCAGCAGTTTCTCCTCAGGGACTGGCTACACCTTC. Amino acids: CASSFSSGTGYTF.

Concerning this clonotype itself: Germline and junction disagree at one end, which may indicate a read error. The chain's CDR3 is CASSGSRGYGYTF. Written as DNA, the CDR3 is TGTGCCAGCAGCGGCAGCAGGGGCTATGGCTACACTTTC. The chain couples TRBV12-3 or TRBV12-4 to TRBJ1-2, with TRBD1 as a possible D gene (6 bases). CDR3 length equals 13 residues.

With respect to this clonotype: This may be a read error: a much more frequent sequence differs by one nucleotide. V gene TRBV6-1 combines with J gene TRBJ2-3; 10 bases are shared with TRBD1. Germline CDR1 is MNHNS and CDR2 is SASEGT. The CDR3 totals 15 residues. V dropped 6 bases and J dropped 5; count of bases not matched to a gene: 8. The CDR3 region has the DNA TGTGCCAGCAGGGACAGCCGGGACAGGGGAGATACGCAGTATTTT. Protein product: CASRDSRDRGDTQYF.

The CDR3 sequence is CTISLALPSAHEQYF. CDR3 bases: TGTACCATCAGCCTAGCCCTACCCTCGGCACACGAGCAGTACTTC. This chain connects TRBV11-2 to TRBJ2-7; the D gene is possibly TRBD2 (5 bases). Germline-derived CDR1 and CDR2 are SGHAT and FQNNGV. The CDR3 sequence is 15 residues long.

In the case of this clonotype: No conserved phenylalanine or tryptophan is present at the end of the CDR3, so a read error is the likely explanation. V is TRBV29-1 and J is TRBJ2-1; possible D gene TRBD1, 6 bases. This CDR3 is built from 11 residues. The germline V gene has CDR1 SQVTM and CDR2 ANQGSEA. Trimming stripped 6 bases from V and 6 bases from J, with 9 bases between. The CDR3 nucleotides read TGCAGCGTCGGCAGGGGCAATGAGCAGTTCCTC. It specifies CSVGRGNEQFL.

The chain couples TRBV7-9 to TRBJ1-2, with 10 bases aligning to TRBD1. Germline CDR1 reads SEHNR; CDR2 reads FQNEAQ (reference sequence). The junction had 11 bases not matched to a gene; V was cut back by 10 bases and J by 3 bases. The length of the CDR3 is 15 residues. Here the CDR3 reads CANSRRTGGDYGYTF. As DNA, the CDR3 is TGTGCCAACAGTCGCCGGACAGGGGGAGACTATGGCTACACCTTC. Full variable domain (rest looked up from reference TRBV7-9 and TRBJ1-2): DTGVSQNPRHKITKRGQNVTFRCDPISEHNRLYWYRQTLGQGPEFLTYFQNEAQLEKSRLLSDRFSAERPKGSFSTLEIQRTEQGDSAMYLCANSRRTGGDYGYTFGSGTRLTVV.

As concerns this clonotype: This likely comes from a read error, as the CDR3 has no conserved phenylalanine or tryptophan at its end. The chain employs TRBV4-3 and TRBJ2-3, with TRBD2 matching 10 bases. The germline gives CDR1 LGHNA, CDR2 YSLEER. CDR3 length: 15 amino acids. The CDR3 DNA reads as TGCGCCAGCATCCAAGGGACTAGCGAGGCAGATGCGCAGTATTAT. It encodes CASIQGTSEADAQYY.

This clonotype was seen a few times. The V gene is TRBV28, the J gene TRBJ1-5; D perhaps matches TRBD1 (5 bases). The CDR3 is 14 amino acids. V was trimmed by 5 bases and J by 6 bases, leaving 14 bases between them. CDR1 is MDHEN and CDR2 is SYDVKM in the germline V gene. CDR3 in DNA: TGTGCCAGCAGTACAAGGCACAGGTTTCAGCCCCAGCATTTT. Amino acids: CASSTRHRFQPQHF.

On this clonotype itself: This may be a read error, as it is one base from a much larger clone. The CDR3: CATSLEREQFF. In nucleotides, the CDR3 is TGTGCCACCAGCCTTGAGCGGGAGCAGTTCTTC. The V call is TRBV11-2, the J call TRBJ2-1; a possible D gene is TRBD2 (5 bases). Germline values: CDR1 SGHAT, CDR2 FQNNGV. The CDR3 loop spans 11 amino acids.

About this clonotype: This may stem from a read error, because a much larger clone lies one nucleotide away. The chain uses TRBV30 and TRBJ2-2; unclear D gene. Per the germline V gene, CDR1 is GTSNPN and CDR2 is SVGIG (reference sequence). CDR3 length equals 14 residues. V gave up 0 bases and J gave up 1 base, with 6 bases separating them. Here the CDR3 DNA reads TGTGCCTGGAGTGTAGACGGGAACACCGGGGAGCTGTTTTTT. As protein: CAWSVDGNTGELFF. The whole variable domain, filled in from reference TRBV30 and TRBJ2-2, reads SQTIHQWPATLVQPVGSPLSLECTVEGTSNPNLYWYRQAAGRGLQLLFYSVGIGQISSEVPQNLSASRPQDRQFILSSKKLLLSDSGFYLCAWSVDGNTGELFFGEGSRLTVL.

This clonotype was seen at least ten times. A much larger clone sits a single nucleotide away, making a read error possible. The V gene is TRBV20-1, the J gene TRBJ1-5, with 7 bases lining up with TRBD1. After removal of 3 bases from V and 3 bases from J, the junction contained 8 bases not matched to a gene. Germline CDR1 reads DFQATT; CDR2 reads SNEGSKA (reference sequence). CDR3 length equals 15 residues. The CDR3 here is CSASRGQGTNQPQHF. CDR3 DNA: TGCAGTGCTAGTAGGGGGCAGGGCACCAATCAGCCCCAGCATTTT.